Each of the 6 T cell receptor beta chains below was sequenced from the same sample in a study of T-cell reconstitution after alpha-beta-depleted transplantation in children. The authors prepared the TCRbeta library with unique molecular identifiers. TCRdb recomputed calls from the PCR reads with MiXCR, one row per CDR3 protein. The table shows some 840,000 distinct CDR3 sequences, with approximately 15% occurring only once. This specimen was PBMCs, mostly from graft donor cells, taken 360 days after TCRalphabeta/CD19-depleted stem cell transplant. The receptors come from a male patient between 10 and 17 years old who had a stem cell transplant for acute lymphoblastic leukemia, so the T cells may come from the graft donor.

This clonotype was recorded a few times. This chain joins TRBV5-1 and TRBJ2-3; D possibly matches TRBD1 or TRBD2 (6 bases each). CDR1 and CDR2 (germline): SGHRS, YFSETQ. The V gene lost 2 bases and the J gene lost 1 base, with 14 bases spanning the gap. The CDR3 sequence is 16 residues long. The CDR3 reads CASSFGGGAGTDTQYF. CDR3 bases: TGCGCCAGCAGCTTCGGGGGCGGAGCGGGCACAGATACGCAGTATTTT.

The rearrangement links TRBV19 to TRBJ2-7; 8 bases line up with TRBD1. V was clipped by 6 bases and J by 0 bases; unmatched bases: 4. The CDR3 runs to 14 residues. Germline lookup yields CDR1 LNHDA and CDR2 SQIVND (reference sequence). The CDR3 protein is CASSKDRVSYEQYF. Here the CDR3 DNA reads TGTGCCAGTAGCAAGGACAGGGTCTCCTACGAGCAGTACTTC.

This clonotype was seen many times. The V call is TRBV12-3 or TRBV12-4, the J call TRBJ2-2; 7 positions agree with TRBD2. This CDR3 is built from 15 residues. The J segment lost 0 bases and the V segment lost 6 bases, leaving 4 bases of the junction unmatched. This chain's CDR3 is CASSFSGPNTGELFF. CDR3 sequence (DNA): TGTGCCAGCAGCTTTAGCGGGCCGAACACCGGGGAGCTGTTTTTT.

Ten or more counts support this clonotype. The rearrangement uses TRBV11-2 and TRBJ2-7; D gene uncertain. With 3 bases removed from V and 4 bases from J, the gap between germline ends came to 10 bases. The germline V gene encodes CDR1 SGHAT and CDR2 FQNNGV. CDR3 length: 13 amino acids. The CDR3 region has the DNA TGTGCCAGCAGCTTTGGTTACCTTTACGAGCAGTACTTC. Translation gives CASSFGYLYEQYF.

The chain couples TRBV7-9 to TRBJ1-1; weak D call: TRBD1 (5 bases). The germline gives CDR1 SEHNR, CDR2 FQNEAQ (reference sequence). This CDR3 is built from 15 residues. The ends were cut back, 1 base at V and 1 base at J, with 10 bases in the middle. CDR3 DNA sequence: TGTGCCAGCAGCTTAGGTATGGGGGGGAACACTGAAGCTTTCTTT. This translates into CASSLGMGGNTEAFF.

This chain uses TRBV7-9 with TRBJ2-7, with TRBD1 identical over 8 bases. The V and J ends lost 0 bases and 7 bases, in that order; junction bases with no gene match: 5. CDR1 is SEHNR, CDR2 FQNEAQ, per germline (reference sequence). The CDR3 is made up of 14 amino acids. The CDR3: CASSLADRVEEQYF. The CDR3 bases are TGTGCCAGCAGCTTAGCGGACAGGGTGGAAGAGCAGTACTTC.